A selection of T cell receptor beta chains follows, all from one sample in a study of siplizumab effects on memory and regulatory T cells. Some clones are missing from TCRdb's copy, which holds only in-frame ones; the method was immunoSEQ multiplex PCR. The repertoire holds more than 60,000 clones, 90% to 97% seen once, with roughly 0.1% in the top ten. Sequencing was done on a sample of naive CD8+ T cells sorted from blood. The source of these receptors is a human donor in good health. CDR3s include the opening cysteine and the closing phenylalanine or tryptophan. The D gene is left open where the match is weak.

v_gene: TRBV5-5; j_gene: TRBJ1-1; d_gene: NA; CDR3nt: TGTGCCAGCAGCCTGGGGACTGAAGCTTTCTTT; CDR3aa: CASSLGTEAFF
v_gene: TRBV19; j_gene: TRBJ1-2; d_gene: NA; CDR3nt: TGTGCCAGTAGTGTCACCCTAGGACAGTATGGCTACACCTTC; CDR3aa: CASSVTLGQYGYTF
v_gene: TRBV6-6; j_gene: TRBJ1-1; d_gene: NA; CDR3nt: TGTGCCAGCAGTTACTCGGAGAACACTGAAGCTTTCTTT; CDR3aa: CASSYSENTEAFF
v_gene: TRBV5-4; j_gene: TRBJ2-7; d_gene: TRBD2; CDR3nt: TGTGCCAGCAGCTTCGCTAGCGGGGTTTACGAGCAGTACTTC; CDR3aa: CASSFASGVYEQYF
v_gene: TRBV9; j_gene: TRBJ2-3; d_gene: NA; CDR3nt: TGTGCCAGCAGCCCCAGTGGGGGCACAGATACGCAGTATTTT; CDR3aa: CASSPSGGTDTQYF
v_gene: TRBV13; j_gene: TRBJ1-1; d_gene: NA; CDR3nt: TGTGCCAGCAGCTTAGGACCAACAAAGGGGTTTATGTTGGACACTGAAGCTTTCTTT; CDR3aa: CASSLGPTKGFMLDTEAFF
v_gene: TRBV28; j_gene: TRBJ2-1; d_gene: NA; CDR3nt: TGTGCCAGCAGTCGGGGCCCCTCGACTGAGCAGTTCTTC; CDR3aa: CASSRGPSTEQFF
v_gene: TRBV4-2; j_gene: TRBJ2-5; d_gene: NA; CDR3nt: TGTGCCAGCAGCCAAGAAAGGGGTGGGGGGGCAGAGACCCAGTACTTC; CDR3aa: CASSQERGGGAETQYF
v_gene: TRBV5-3; j_gene: TRBJ1-4; d_gene: TRBD1; CDR3nt: TGTGCCAGAAGCGGGAGGACAGGGCGGGAAAAACTGTTTTTT; CDR3aa: CARSGRTGREKLFF
v_gene: TRBV7-3; j_gene: TRBJ2-2; d_gene: NA; CDR3nt: TGTGCCAGCAGGTCGCTTGGGGTCGGGGAGCTGTTTTTT; CDR3aa: CASRSLGVGELFF
v_gene: TRBV15; j_gene: TRBJ2-5; d_gene: NA; CDR3nt: TGTGCCACCAGCGCGGAGCGGGAGACCCAGTACTTC; CDR3aa: CATSAERETQYF
v_gene: TRBV4-3; j_gene: TRBJ1-4; d_gene: NA; CDR3nt: TGCGCCAGCAGCCCAACTGATCTGAGAACTAATGAAAAACTGTTTTTT; CDR3aa: CASSPTDLRTNEKLFF
v_gene: TRBV6-5; j_gene: TRBJ1-3; d_gene: NA; CDR3nt: TGTGCCAGCAGTTCCTATAGGACAGTGTTGGGCACCATATATTTT; CDR3aa: CASSSYRTVLGTIYF
v_gene: TRBV13; j_gene: TRBJ2-7; d_gene: NA; CDR3nt: TGTGCCAGCGGATGGGCGGGATCCGTCTACGAGCAGTACTTC; CDR3aa: CASGWAGSVYEQYF